This T cell receptor (beta chain) was recorded in a study of early T cells in non-severe SARS-CoV-2 infection. This clonotype was observed many times. The CDR3 spans 13 residues. Germline CDR1 and CDR2: SQVTM and ANQGSEA. The trim removed 7 bases at V and 4 bases at J, leaving 5 bases unmatched. TCRdb reprocessed the 5' RACE reads via MiXCR and lists one record per CDR3 protein. This table holds over 25,000 distinct CDR3 sequences, approximately 4.6% found once. The chain links TRBV29-1 to TRBJ2-7; 12 positions match TRBD2. The specimen sequenced was whole blood. This clonotype originated in an adult who was a healthcare worker with PCR-confirmed SARS-CoV-2 infection or an uninfected control (not recorded which). This chain's CDR3 is CSARTSGMYEQYF. The CDR3 DNA reads TGCAGCGCGAGGACTAGCGGGATGTACGAGCAGTACTTC.